This section outlines one TCR beta chain sequence together with its context. Its specificity is unknown. The repertoire was sequenced with immunoSEQ multiplex PCR; TCRdb's copy has only in-frame clones and lacks some. The sample contains over 75,000 clones, 80% to 90% of which appear only once. This specimen comes from a study of T cell responses to AZD1222 COVID-19 vaccine. The study's findings and limits: Only a handful of AZD1222 recipients, roughly six in all, had baseline seropositivity. Researchers took repertoire samples only after the peak T cell response had come.

This TCR was recovered from an adult in good health. The sequenced sample was peripheral blood, obtained on day 0 of AZD1222 vaccination.

CDR3 DNA: TGTGCCAGCAGCACGATAGAGACAGGGGGCAATCAGCCCCAGCATTTT. This translates into CASSTIETGGNQPQHF. The rearrangement joins TRBV7-9 to TRBJ1-5; TRBD1 aligns across 8 bases. The CDR3 is made up of 16 amino acids. The V segment lost 5 bases and the J segment 2 bases; nucleotides outside the gene matches: 8. Per germline, CDR1 SEHNR and CDR2 FQNEAQ (reference sequence).